This T cell receptor beta chain was found in a study of cytomegalovirus exposure and HLA in healthy donors (dated by TCRdb to about 2017). At the level of the whole study: An earlier analysis of several hundred of the donors reported about 280 Gb of sequence data and 117 million unique TCR beta sequences obtained from approximately 180 million T cells. Along with the roughly 670-subject first cohort, a separate validation cohort of over a hundred different subjects was used. Among the approximately 420 genotyped donors, under 90% belonged to the genetic ancestry cluster associated with self-reported Caucasian donors. An earlier analysis of roughly 580 of the donors used high-throughput TCR beta sequencing to judge whether each TCR beta V gene segment behaved as functional or pseudogenic. The aim of the study was to test whether cataloging public T cell receptors could identify signatures of past pathogen exposure. In a later analysis, previously published TCR beta repertoires from 666 donors were re-analyzed and high-resolution HLA genotyping was added so that TCR occurrence patterns could be studied. Across around 400 genotyped donors of the cohort, an average of about 240,000 unique TCR beta nucleotide sequences per donor were sequenced, and approximately 19% of those sequences were non-productive. The number of typed donors differed by locus: roughly 620-630 for A, B, C, DRB1 and DQB1; some 500 for DQA1; some 610 for DPA1; and about 470 for DPB1. A few DR-DQ haplotypes were treated as single units for association and clustering because of strong linkage in the cohort. The study used immunosequencing to profile the T cell repertoires of around 600 subjects and linked those repertoires to cytomegalovirus serostatus. The study combined high-throughput TCR immunosequencing, statistical association of individual TCRs with disease status, and machine learning to predict cytomegalovirus infection status. Donor age, sex, ethnicity and CMV serostatus were compiled together with the repertoire data. All discovery cohort repertoires had been generated using a single sequencing platform. An early release covering over 500 HLA-typed donors comprised about 300 gigabases of sequencing data and tens of millions of unique TCR sequences. Both class I and class II loci were covered by HLA typing, at four-digit resolution. Rather than using new phenotypic data, the later analysis identified candidate immune exposures from TCR beta sequences and from how often those sequences occurred across donors. A later genetic analysis took genome-wide SNP genotypes for 398 of the 666 donors and used that subset as a discovery cohort.

General findings and caveats noted by the study authors: The study listed 150 to 200 TCR beta chains as associated with cytomegalovirus. In an earlier analysis of 450 to 750 of the donors, most TCR beta V segments appeared in productive rearrangements about 90% or about 30% of the time, broadly matching IMGT annotations. A further reported finding was that TCR beta sequences accurately predicted the HLA-A and HLA-B alleles for most subjects in the first cohort. Sequencing depth was assumed to be roughly uniform across donors in the presence/absence analyses, though that assumption may not hold. Across donors, most TCR sequences were observed very rarely, whereas some public TCRs were present in many individuals. A later analysis found that most CMV-associated TCR beta chains appeared HLA-restricted, with HLA associations seemingly driven largely by CMV exposure. Specific HLA alleles were associated with 16,951 TCR beta sequences at a false discovery rate of 0.05 in a later analysis. In a later genetic analysis, fewer N-insertions in productive TCRs were reported among donors in an Asian-associated ancestry cluster than the approximately 710-donor mean. Because HLA typing was missing for some donors at each locus, association tests included only the typed subset. In both the original and validation cohorts, the classifier was reported to diagnose cytomegalovirus status with high specificity and sensitivity. According to a later analysis, parvovirus B19, influenza, CMV and Epstein-Barr virus appeared linked to several top co-occurrence clusters. Some IMGT-functional V segments, including TRBV6-2 and TRBV6-3, could not be told apart with the 87-base-pair reads, so those segments were excluded. Linkage disequilibrium might explain the correlated functional status among segregating V segments, but an unknown experimental factor could not be excluded. Strong co-occurrence of HLA alleles, especially DR and DQ, made assigning TCR associations to individual alleles difficult. The authors suggested that the approach could potentially be extended to other disease states and immunological phenotypes. Compared with equally common non-associated chains, HLA-associated TCR beta chains in a later analysis were more clonally expanded and had lower generation probabilities. Because counts were too low, roughly 17 rarely observed V segments, including chromosome 9 orphons, were left out of the earlier analysis of some 640 of the donors. The only immune exposure information available for the cohort was CMV serostatus. The cohort was sequenced for TCR beta chains only, and without alpha or paired-chain data the features that could be detected were limited. A few of the identified cytomegalovirus-associated TCR beta chains were confirmed in vitro to be specific for cytomegalovirus antigens. A later analysis found that TCR association rates varied across HLA loci, with DRB1 alleles showing the most associated TCRs and HLA-C alleles the fewest. A cluster of highly shared sequence variants was judged likely to be a technical artifact of the sequencing pipeline. A later genetic analysis associated a missense DCLRE1C variant with V-gene and J-gene trimming of TCR beta chains, and an independent cohort replicated the association.

The cohort comprised some 700 healthy bone marrow donors. All cohort members were sampled while nominally healthy, although unrecorded immune exposures were likely present. The donor tested CMV seropositive, placing the donor among the roughly 270 seropositive members of the cohort. Each donor provided a peripheral blood sample, and peripheral blood mononuclear cells were used for TCR beta sequencing. Genomic DNA extraction from the blood cell samples was performed with the Qiagen DNeasy Blood Extraction Kit. To prepare the library, the immunoSEQ multiplex PCR assay was applied. For the multiplex PCR, a mixture combining 60 forward primers for TCR Vbeta segments and 13 reverse primers for TCR Jbeta segments was used. A multiplex PCR assay on genomic DNA amplified the CDR3 region of rearranged TCR beta genes. Amplified TCR beta libraries were sequenced as 87-base-pair reads on the Illumina HiSeq System. Turning to the authors' computational methods: Across the 670 or so repertoires, a later analysis counted 60 million to 90 million unique TCR beta chains, some 11 million of which were shared by at least two donors. To remove PCR and sequencing errors, raw reads were error-corrected and collapsed into unique sequences using a nearest-neighbor algorithm that merged closely related sequences. To assign V, D and J gene segments, CDR3 sequences were aligned to IMGT reference sequences. For a sequence to be retained, at least a six-nucleotide match to both a V gene segment and a J gene segment was required. A rearrangement was called productive if the CDR3 had no stop codons and remained in frame with V and J, and every other rearrangement was called non-productive. CDR3 was defined by IMGT convention, running from the second conserved V-encoded cysteine to the conserved J-encoded phenylalanine. In an earlier analysis of roughly 580 of the donors, sequences lacking an unambiguous match to a single V gene segment were excluded. An earlier analysis of almost 600 of the donors classified V segments as functional when productive rearrangements were above 56.7% and as segregating when the standard deviation between donors was above 5%. A statistical classification framework was developed to diagnose cytomegalovirus status using the catalog of TCR beta chain sequences. A later analysis assigned V and J genes by comparing TCR nucleotide sequences with IMGT/GENE-DB human TR gene sequences. Using the TCRdist pipeline, a later analysis assigned CDR3 sequences along with most-parsimonious VDJ recombination scenarios. A later analysis defined each TCR beta chain by its CDR3 amino acid sequence plus V-gene family, and excluded reads lacking a unique V-gene family. A later analysis removed 550 to 700 highly shared, low-generation-probability nucleotide sequences to deal with suspected cross-contamination and a sequencing artifact. A later analysis calculated a clonal expansion index for each public chain from normalized within-repertoire ranks of inferred template counts. In a later analysis, generation probabilities were computed with a VDJ recombination model fitted to out-of-frame rearrangements, and the resulting probabilities were checked against IGoR. In a later analysis, TCR-TCR, TCR-HLA and TCR-CMV co-occurrence was scored with hypergeometric tests, and a repertoire-size bias correction was applied to TCR pairs. A later analysis estimated false discovery rates by permuting HLA or CMV assignments 20 times. In a later analysis, co-occurring TCRs were grouped using DBSCAN, with TCRdist sequence similarity added in when clustering inside HLA-allele-positive subsets. For co-occurrence clustering, repertoires with fewer than 30,000 or more than 120,000 public chains were excluded, along with roughly 5 repertoires with anomalous nucleotide sharing. This immuneACCESS table, as held by TCRdb, lists in-frame sequences with V and J called but not all clones. Of the missing ones, under half trace to an unresolved V gene in checked studies; the others have no known cause. D and trimming were read from the DNA, whereas the V and J calls and clone size are those reported in that table. This sample gives about 180,000 clones in total; around 79% of them show up just once. The top ten hold nearly 6.5% of the sample.

In the case of this clone: What antigen it recognizes has not been identified. The input lacks base qualities; no much larger clone sits a single base away.

The germline V gene (reference sequence) yields DFQATT for CDR1 and SNEGSKA for CDR2. The junction shows trimming of 6 bases on V and 7 bases on J, and the gene matches do not reach 3 bases of it. Its CDR3 holds 11 amino acids, cysteine through phenylalanine. Kept here is only the CDR3 DNA, which spans 33 bases and is read in frame from base 1. The TCR comes from a man aged 35-49 years in good health and CMV-seropositive. The chain was built from TRBV20-1 and TRBJ2-1, with 7 bases matching TRBD1. The source material was PBMCs. The base sequence is TGCAGTGCAGACAGGGTTAATGAGCAGTTCTTC. Protein translation: CSADRVNEQFF.